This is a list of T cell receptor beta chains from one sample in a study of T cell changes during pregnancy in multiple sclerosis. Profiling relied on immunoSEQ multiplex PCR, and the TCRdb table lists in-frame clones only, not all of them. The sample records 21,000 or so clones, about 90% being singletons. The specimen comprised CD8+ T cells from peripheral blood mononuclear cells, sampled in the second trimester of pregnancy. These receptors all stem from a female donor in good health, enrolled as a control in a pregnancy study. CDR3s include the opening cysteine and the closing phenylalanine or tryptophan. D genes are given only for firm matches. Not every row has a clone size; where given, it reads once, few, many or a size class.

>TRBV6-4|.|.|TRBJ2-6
CASSDLSGANVLTF
TGTGCCAGCAGTGACCTGTCTGGGGCCAACGTCCTGACTTTC
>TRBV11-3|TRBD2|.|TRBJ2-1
CASSSGVAGAYNEQFF
TGTGCCAGCAGCTCAGGTGTAGCGGGAGCCTACAATGAGCAGTTCTTC
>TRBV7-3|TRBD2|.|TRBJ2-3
CASSFSGGPSADTQYF
TGTGCCAGCAGCTTTAGCGGGGGGCCATCGGCAGATACGCAGTATTTT
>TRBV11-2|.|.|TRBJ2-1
CASSATGTSNNEQFF
TGTGCCAGCAGCGCAACCGGGACTTCTAACAATGAGCAGTTCTTC
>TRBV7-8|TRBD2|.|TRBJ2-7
CASSLFEGASGFGEQYF
TGTGCCAGCAGCTTGTTTGAAGGGGCTAGCGGGTTTGGCGAGCAGTACTTC
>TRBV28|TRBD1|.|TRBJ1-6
CASSLGQGPPPSYNSPLHF
TGTGCCAGCAGTTTGGGACAGGGTCCCCCCCCCTCCTATAATTCACCCCTCCACTTT
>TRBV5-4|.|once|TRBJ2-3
CASSTQADTQYF
TGTGCCAGCAGCACCCAGGCAGATACGCAGTATTTT
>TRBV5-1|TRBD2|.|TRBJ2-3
CASSTSSGGAADTQYF
TGCGCCAGCAGCACGTCTAGCGGGGGGGCGGCAGATACGCAGTATTTT
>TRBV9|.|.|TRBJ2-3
CASSAHTDTQYF
TGTGCCAGCAGCGCCCACACAGATACGCAGTATTTT
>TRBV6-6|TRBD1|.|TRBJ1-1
CASSKGQGGNTEAFF
TGTGCCAGCAGTAAGGGACAGGGGGGGAACACTGAAGCTTTCTTT
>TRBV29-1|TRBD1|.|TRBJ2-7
CSGTGANSYEQYF
TGCAGCGGAACAGGGGCCAATTCCTACGAGCAGTACTTC
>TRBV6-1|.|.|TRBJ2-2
CASSDGGGSSGELFF
TGTGCCAGCAGTGACGGAGGGGGCAGTTCCGGGGAGCTGTTTTTT
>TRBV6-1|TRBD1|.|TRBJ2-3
CASSEARGQGTDTQYF
TGTGCCAGCAGTGAAGCGCGGGGACAGGGCACAGATACGCAGTATTTT
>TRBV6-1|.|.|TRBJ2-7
CASSELGPSYEQYF
TGTGCCAGCAGTGAATTGGGGCCGTCATACGAGCAGTACTTC
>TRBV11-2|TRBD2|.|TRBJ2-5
CASRPGGGTQYF
TGTGCCAGCAGACCGGGGGGTGGGACCCAGTACTTC
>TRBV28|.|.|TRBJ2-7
CASRTMGGRSYEQYF
TGTGCCAGCAGGACAATGGGGGGACGCTCCTACGAGCAGTACTTC
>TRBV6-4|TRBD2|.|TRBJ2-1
CASSPRAGGGNEQFF
TGTGCCAGCAGTCCACGAGCGGGAGGGGGAAATGAGCAGTTCTTC
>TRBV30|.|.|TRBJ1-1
CAWSVRGARTEAFF
TGTGCCTGGAGTGTACGGGGGGCGAGGACTGAAGCTTTCTTT
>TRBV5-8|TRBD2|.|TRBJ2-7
CASSSLAGSGEQYF
TGTGCCAGCAGCTCTCTAGCGGGATCAGGGGAGCAGTACTTC
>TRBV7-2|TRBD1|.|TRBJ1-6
CASSLGQGEYNSPLHF
TGTGCCAGCAGCCTGGGACAGGGAGAATATAATTCACCCCTCCACTTT
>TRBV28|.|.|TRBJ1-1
CASSFNMNTEAFF
TGTGCCAGCAGTTTCAACATGAACACTGAAGCTTTCTTT
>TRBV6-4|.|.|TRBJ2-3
CASSDGGSGGGTDTQYF
TGTGCCAGCAGTGATGGGGGGAGCGGAGGGGGCACAGATACGCAGTATTTT
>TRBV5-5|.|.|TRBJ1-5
CASSFIPGFQPQHF
TGTGCCAGCAGCTTCATTCCAGGGTTCCAGCCCCAGCATTTT
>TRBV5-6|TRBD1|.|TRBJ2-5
CASSTGTGGAETQYF
TGTGCCAGCAGTACCGGGACAGGGGGCGCGGAGACCCAGTACTTC
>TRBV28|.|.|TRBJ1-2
CASWGSGYTF
TGTGCCAGCTGGGGCTCTGGCTACACCTTC
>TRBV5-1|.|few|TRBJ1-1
CASSPGRGAEAFF
TGCGCCAGCAGCCCGGGACGGGGGGCTGAAGCTTTCTTT
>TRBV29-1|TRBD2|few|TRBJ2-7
CSVVRLAEPYEQYF
TGCAGCGTTGTACGTCTAGCGGAACCGTACGAGCAGTACTTC
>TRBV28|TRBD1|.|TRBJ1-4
CASMLTGGREKLFF
TGTGCCAGCATGTTGACAGGGGGCCGGGAAAAACTGTTTTTT
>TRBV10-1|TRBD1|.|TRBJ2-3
CASSEGDRDPDTQYF
TGCGCCAGCAGTGAGGGGGACAGGGACCCAGATACGCAGTATTTT
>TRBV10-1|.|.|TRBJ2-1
CASKGDPYSDEQFF
TGCGCCAGCAAGGGGGATCCCTATTCTGATGAGCAGTTCTTC
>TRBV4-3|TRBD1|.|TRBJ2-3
CASSQGLTGIQPTDTQYF
TGCGCCAGCAGCCAAGGACTGACAGGGATTCAGCCCACAGATACGCAGTATTTT
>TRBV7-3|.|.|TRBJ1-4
CASSLKGRGYDEKLFF
TGTGCCAGCAGCTTAAAAGGTAGGGGTTACGATGAAAAACTGTTTTTT
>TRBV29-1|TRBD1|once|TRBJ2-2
CSAWDRGNGELFF
TGCAGCGCCTGGGACAGGGGGAACGGGGAGCTGTTTTTT
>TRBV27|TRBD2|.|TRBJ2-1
CASSPGLAGGYEQFF
TGTGCCAGCAGTCCGGGACTAGCGGGGGGGTATGAGCAGTTCTTC
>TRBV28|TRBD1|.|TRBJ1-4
CASSPTQGRNRKLFF
TGTGCCAGCAGTCCAACACAGGGGCGGAATAGAAAACTGTTTTTT
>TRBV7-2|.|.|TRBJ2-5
CASSPYGGTWVETQYF
TGTGCCAGCAGCCCCTATGGGGGGACTTGGGTAGAGACCCAGTACTTC
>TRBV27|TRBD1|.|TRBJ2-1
CASRGQILYNEQFF
TGTGCCAGCAGGGGACAGATACTGTACAATGAGCAGTTCTTC
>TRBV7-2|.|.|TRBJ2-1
CASSLGAGPLREQFF
TGTGCCAGCAGCTTAGGCGCGGGACCCCTGAGGGAGCAGTTCTTC
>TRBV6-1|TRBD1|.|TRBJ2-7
CASSEGQGATYEQYF
TGTGCCAGCAGTGAAGGGCAGGGGGCTACCTACGAGCAGTACTTC
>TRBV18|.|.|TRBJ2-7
CASWGGQESYEQYF
TGTGCCAGCTGGGGGGGGCAGGAGTCCTACGAGCAGTACTTC
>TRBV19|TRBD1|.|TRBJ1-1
CATSFTGGLAFF
TGTGCCACCTCGTTTACAGGGGGCTTGGCTTTCTTT
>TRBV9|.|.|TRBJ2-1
CASSPTVGREFGNEQFF
TGTGCCAGCAGCCCGACGGTTGGGAGAGAATTTGGGAATGAGCAGTTCTTC
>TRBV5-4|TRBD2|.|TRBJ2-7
CASSDGLAGVEYF
TGTGCCAGCAGCGATGGACTAGCGGGAGTGGAGTACTTC
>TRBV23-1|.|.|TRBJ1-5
CASSPPVYQPQHF
TGCGCCAGCAGTCCCCCCGTTTATCAGCCCCAGCATTTT
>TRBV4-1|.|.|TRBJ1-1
CASSQDALTDEAFF
TGCGCCAGCAGCCAAGATGCCCTGACAGATGAAGCTTTCTTT
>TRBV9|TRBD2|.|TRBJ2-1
CASSGSGSPSYNEQFF
TGTGCCAGCAGCGGTAGCGGGAGCCCTTCCTACAATGAGCAGTTCTTC
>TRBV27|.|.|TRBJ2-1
CASSLGSSYNEQFF
TGTGCCAGCAGCCTCGGGAGTTCCTACAATGAGCAGTTCTTC
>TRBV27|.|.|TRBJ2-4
CASSPSIGIQYF
TGTGCCAGCAGTCCTTCAATCGGCATTCAGTACTTC
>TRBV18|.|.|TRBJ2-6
CASSPGHAGANVLTF
TGTGCCAGCTCACCAGGGCATGCTGGGGCCAACGTCCTGACTTTC
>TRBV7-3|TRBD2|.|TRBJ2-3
CASSRDAREPQYF
TGTGCCAGCAGCAGAGACGCGCGGGAGCCGCAGTATTTT
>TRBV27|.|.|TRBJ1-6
CASRELFYRPLHF
TGTGCCAGCAGGGAGCTTTTCTACCGGCCCCTCCACTTT
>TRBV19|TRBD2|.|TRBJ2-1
CASSSGGYNEQFF
TGTGCCAGTAGTAGCGGGGGGTACAATGAGCAGTTCTTC
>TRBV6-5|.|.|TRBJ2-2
CASSPGAGRTGELFF
TGTGCCAGCAGCCCCGGGGCAGGGAGGACCGGGGAGCTGTTTTTT
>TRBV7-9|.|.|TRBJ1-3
CAGNRESGNTIYF
TGTGCCGGAAACAGGGAATCTGGAAACACCATATATTTT
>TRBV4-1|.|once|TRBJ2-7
CASSQGTGLSHYEQYF
TGCGCCAGCAGCCAGGGGACGGGACTTTCTCACTACGAGCAGTACTTC